The 12 T cell receptor beta chains given below trace back to one sample, sequenced in a study of T cells in localized non-small cell lung cancer. Sequenced by immunoSEQ multiplex PCR; TCRdb stores in-frame clones only, minus some. The profile shows about 17,000 clones, roughly 90% of them singletons. Source: peripheral blood mononuclear cells, taken before any cancer treatment. Source of these receptors: a woman aged 35 to 70 with stage III lung adenocarcinoma.

This chain joins TRBV4-1 and TRBJ2-3; tentatively, D is TRBD1 (5 bases). This CDR3 is 14 amino acids long. The germline V and J ends were trimmed by 4 bases and 2 bases, with 10 bases remaining between them. Germline V gene sequence: CDR1 MGHRA, CDR2 YSYEKL. CDR3 sequence: CASSPGHFTDTQYF. CDR3 in DNA: TGCGCCAGCAGCCCCGGACACTTCACAGATACGCAGTATTTT.

The rearrangement links TRBV6-7 to TRBJ2-1; the D call may be TRBD1 or TRBD2 (6 bases each). TRBV6-7 is assigned to the ORF class and has an uncertain function. V was clipped by 6 bases and J by 1 base, with 16 bases between them. There are 16 residues in the CDR3. CDR3 nucleotide sequence: TGTGCCAGCAGGGAGGGGGACTCTATTTCCTACAATGAGCAGTTCTTC. This gives the protein CASREGDSISYNEQFF.

The rearrangement links TRBV19 to TRBJ2-1; TRBD1 aligns across 11 bases. Per germline, CDR1 LNHDA and CDR2 SQIVND (reference sequence). Germline trimming cut 7 bases from V and 6 bases from J; bases unmatched to any gene: 8. This CDR3 spans 15 amino acids. The CDR3 coding sequence is TGTGCCAGTACCCGCCCGGGACAGGGGGTCAATGAGCAGTTCTTC. Protein sequence: CASTRPGQGVNEQFF.

The chain employs TRBV5-1 and TRBJ2-5, with 7 bases lining up with TRBD2. The V gene's germline CDR1 is SGHRS and CDR2 YFSETQ. V lost 3 bases and J lost 4; bases outside the gene matches: 12. The length of the CDR3 is 16 residues. The CDR3, as DNA: TGCGCCAGCAGCTCGGTCTCGTGGGAGGGCGGAGAGACCCAGTACTTC. It specifies CASSSVSWEGGETQYF.

The chain links TRBV6-6 to TRBJ1-4; no reliable D call. Germline-derived CDR1 and CDR2 are MNHNY and SVGAGI (reference sequence). This CDR3 is built from 16 residues. Trimming took off 6 bases at V and 8 bases at J, with 22 bases between the two ends. CDR3 protein: CASRDHPGGSKEKLFF. The CDR3 bases are TGTGCCAGCAGAGACCACCCGGGTGGCAGTAAGGAAAAACTGTTTTTT.

CDR3 sequence: CASSWGGTGANVLTF. The CDR3, as DNA: TGTGCCAGCAGTTGGGGGGGAACTGGGGCCAACGTCCTGACTTTC. The chain uses TRBV6-5 and TRBJ2-6, with TRBD2 identical over 7 bases. The V and J ends lost 4 bases and 2 bases, in that order; junction bases with no gene match: 2. Germline CDR1 and CDR2: MNHEY and SVGAGI. This CDR3 region has 15 residues.

For the CDR3, the DNA is TGTGCCAGTAGTATAGATGGACGCCCCGAAAAACTGTTTTTT. It translates to CASSIDGRPEKLFF. The chain joins TRBV19 to TRBJ1-4; D gene unclear. The ends were cut back, 0 bases at V and 8 bases at J, with 10 bases in the middle. The CDR3 is made up of 14 amino acids. Germline V gene data show CDR1 as LNHDA and CDR2 as SQIVND (reference sequence).

The chain employs TRBV2 and TRBJ2-7, with 7 nucleotides matching TRBD1. CDR1 is SNHLY, CDR2 FYNNEI, per germline. J was trimmed by 1 base and V by 5 bases; bases with no gene match: 5. The CDR3 length is 14 residues. The CDR3, as DNA: TGTGCCAGCAGTAAACAGGGGAAATCCTACGAGCAGTACTTC. Amino acids: CASSKQGKSYEQYF.

The chain recombines TRBV11-3 with TRBJ1-1; D is perhaps TRBD1 (5 bases). Trimming left V 0 bases short and J 3 bases short, with 20 bases between. CDR3 length: 18 residues. CDR1 and CDR2 from the germline V gene are SGHNT and YENEEA. The CDR3 spells CASSLEKRVREEDTEAFF. The CDR3, as DNA: TGTGCCAGCAGCTTAGAAAAACGGGTCAGGGAAGAGGACACTGAAGCTTTCTTT.

This chain joins TRBV7-2 and TRBJ1-3; TRBD1 might be the D (6 bases). Germline V gene lookup returns CDR1 SGHTA and CDR2 FQGNSA. Trimming shortened V by 0 bases and J by 4 bases, and 10 bases separated the two germline ends. The CDR3 loop spans 15 amino acids. The CDR3 here is CASSLAQGRGNTIYF. The CDR3 DNA follows: TGTGCCAGCAGCTTAGCGCAGGGGCGGGGAAACACCATATATTTT.

V is TRBV10-3 and J is TRBJ2-5, with TRBD2 as a possible D gene (6 bases). The CDR3 runs to 13 residues. Trimming removed 4 bases from V and 1 base from J, with 7 bases in between. Looked up from germline, CDR1 is ENHRY and CDR2 is SYGVKD. In DNA form, the CDR3 reads TGTGCCATCAGTGGTAGCGGCCAAGAGACCCAGTACTTC. It translates to CAISGSGQETQYF.

DNA of the CDR3: TGTGCCAGCAGCTTGGGACCCGTAAGCTCCTACGAGCAGTACTTC. This translates into CASSLGPVSSYEQYF. This chain joins TRBV5-4 and TRBJ2-7; D ambiguous. Trimming removed 0 bases at V and 0 bases at J, with 10 bases between. The CDR3 sequence is 15 residues long. CDR1 SGHNT and CDR2 YYREEE come from the germline V gene (reference sequence).